This T cell receptor beta chain was profiled in a study of metastatic and nonmetastatic thyroid tumors. Study overall: For malignant and benign thyroid patients, tumor or nodule tissue and blood were the sources whose repertoires were compared.

Per the study methods: The study's classifier, a distant-metastasis tool for papillary thyroid cancer, was built using CDR3 differences across clinicopathological groups. TCRdb re-clonotyped the PCR reads through MiXCR. For this entry, the V and J calls and clone size follow TCRdb and not the study's own pipeline. The data contain around 53,000 clones, approximately 15% of them singletons. Study-level findings and limits: Patients with malignant thyroid tumors reportedly had significantly higher TCR beta diversity than those with benign nodules, in blood and tumor.

This clone was counted ten times or more. Its specificity is not known. Each patient went into thyroid surgery without having received any treatment. With 0 bases removed from V and 0 bases from J, the gap between germline ends came to 15 bases. The CDR3 totals 17 residues. Germline CDR1 PRHDT, CDR2 FYEKMQ (reference sequence). The sample consisted of blood. The chain links TRBV13 to TRBJ2-7; D call uncertain. This receptor was identified in a female donor with papillary thyroid cancer or a benign thyroid nodule (not recorded which). Some clones in this sample may be carry-over from other donors' samples. CDR3 protein: CASSLGERRRSSYEQYF. CDR3 DNA sequence: TGTGCCAGCAGCTTAGGGGAAAGACGGCGGAGCTCCTACGAGCAGTACTTC.